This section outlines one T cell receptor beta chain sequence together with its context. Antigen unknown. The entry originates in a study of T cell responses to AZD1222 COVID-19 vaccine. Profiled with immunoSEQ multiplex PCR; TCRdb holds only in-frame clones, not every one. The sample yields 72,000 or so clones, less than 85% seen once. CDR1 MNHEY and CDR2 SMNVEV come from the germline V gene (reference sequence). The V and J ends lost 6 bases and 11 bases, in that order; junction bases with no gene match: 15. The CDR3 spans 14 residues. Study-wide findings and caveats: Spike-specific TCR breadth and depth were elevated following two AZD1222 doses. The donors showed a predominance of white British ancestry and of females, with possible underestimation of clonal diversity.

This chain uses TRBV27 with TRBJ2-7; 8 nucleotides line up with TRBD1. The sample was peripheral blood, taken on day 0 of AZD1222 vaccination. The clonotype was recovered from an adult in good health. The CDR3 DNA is TGTGCCAGCAGACCCAATCCCGTCCCGGACAGGGAGTACTTC. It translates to CASRPNPVPDREYF.